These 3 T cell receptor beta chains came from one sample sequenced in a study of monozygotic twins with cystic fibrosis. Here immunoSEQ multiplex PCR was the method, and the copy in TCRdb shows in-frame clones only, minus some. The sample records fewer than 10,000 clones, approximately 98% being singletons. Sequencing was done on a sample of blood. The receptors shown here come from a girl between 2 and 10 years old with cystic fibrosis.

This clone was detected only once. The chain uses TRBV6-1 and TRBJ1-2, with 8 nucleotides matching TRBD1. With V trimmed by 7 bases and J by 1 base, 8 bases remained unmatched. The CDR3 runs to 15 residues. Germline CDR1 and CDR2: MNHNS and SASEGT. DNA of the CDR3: TGTGCCAGCACCCTTAGACAGGGGATTAACTATGGCTACACCTTC. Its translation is CASTLRQGINYGYTF.

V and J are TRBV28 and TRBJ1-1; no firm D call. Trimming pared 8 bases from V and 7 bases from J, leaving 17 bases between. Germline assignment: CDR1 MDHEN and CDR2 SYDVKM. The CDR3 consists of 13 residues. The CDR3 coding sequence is TGTGCCAGCCTCTACGGGAGGGCCGATGAAGCTTTCTTT. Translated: CASLYGRADEAFF.

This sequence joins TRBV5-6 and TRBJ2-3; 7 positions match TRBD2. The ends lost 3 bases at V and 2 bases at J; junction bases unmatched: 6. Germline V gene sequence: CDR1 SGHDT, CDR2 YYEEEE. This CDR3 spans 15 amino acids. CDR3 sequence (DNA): TGTGCCAGCAGCTGGGGCGGGAGACCCACAGATACGCAGTATTTT. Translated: CASSWGGRPTDTQYF.